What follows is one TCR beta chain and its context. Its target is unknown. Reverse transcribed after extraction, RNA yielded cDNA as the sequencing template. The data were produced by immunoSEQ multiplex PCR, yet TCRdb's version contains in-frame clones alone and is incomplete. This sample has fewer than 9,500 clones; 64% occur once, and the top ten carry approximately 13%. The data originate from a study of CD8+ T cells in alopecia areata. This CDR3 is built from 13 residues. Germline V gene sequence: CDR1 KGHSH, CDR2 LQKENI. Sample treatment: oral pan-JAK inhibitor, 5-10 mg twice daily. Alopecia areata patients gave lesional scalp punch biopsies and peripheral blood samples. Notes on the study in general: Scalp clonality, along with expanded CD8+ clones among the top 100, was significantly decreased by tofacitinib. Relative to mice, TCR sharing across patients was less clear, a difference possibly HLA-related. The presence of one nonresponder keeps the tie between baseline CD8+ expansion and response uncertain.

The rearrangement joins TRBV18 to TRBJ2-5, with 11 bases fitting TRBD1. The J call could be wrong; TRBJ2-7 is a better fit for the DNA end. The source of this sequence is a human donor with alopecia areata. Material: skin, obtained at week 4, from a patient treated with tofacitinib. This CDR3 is CASSGDRGSEQYF. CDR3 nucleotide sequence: TGTGCCAGCTCAGGGGACAGGGGGAGCGAGCAGTACTTC.